The next 9 T cell receptor beta chains were all read from a single sample in a study of cytomegalovirus exposure and HLA in healthy donors. It was with 60 Vbeta and 13 Jbeta primers that the PCR ran. The method was immunoSEQ multiplex PCR; TCRdb's version includes in-frame clones alone and lacks a portion of them. The table includes approximately 150,000 clones, around 78% detected once. The sequenced sample consisted of PBMCs. The receptors shown here come from a middle-aged man in good health and CMV-seronegative.

The chain combines TRBV5-1 with TRBJ2-3; 10 bases are a match to TRBD2. Trimming at V came to 4 bases and at J to 2 bases, leaving 4 bases not matched to a gene. CDR1 and CDR2 (germline): SGHRS, YFSETQ. The CDR3 has 15 amino acids. The CDR3 loop is CASSPLAGDTDTQYF. The DNA of the CDR3 is TGCGCCAGCAGCCCCCTAGCGGGGGACACAGATACGCAGTATTTT. Combining the CDR3 with reference TRBV5-1 and TRBJ2-3 gives the whole variable domain KAGVTQTPRYLIKTRGQQVTLSCSPISGHRSVSWYQQTPGQGLQFLFEYFSETQRNKGNFPGRFSGRQFSNSRSEMNVSTLELGDSALYLCASSPLAGDTDTQYFGPGTRLTVL.

The chain employs TRBV9 and TRBJ2-1; TRBD2 aligns across 8 bases. The trim removed 3 bases at V and 8 bases at J, leaving 13 bases unmatched. The germline gives CDR1 SGDLS, CDR2 YYNGEE. This CDR3 is built from 16 residues. The CDR3 sequence is CASSGAGTRRFHEQFF. CDR3 nucleotide sequence: TGTGCCAGCAGCGGGGCCGGGACTAGACGCTTCCATGAGCAGTTCTTC.

The chain uses TRBV28 and TRBJ2-2, with a weak D call TRBD2 (5 bases). The V end was cut by 6 bases, the J end by 1 base, with 12 bases between. The germline V gene encodes CDR1 MDHEN and CDR2 SYDVKM. This CDR3 has 15 residues. CDR3 region: CASRTAGLNTGELFF. DNA of the CDR3: TGTGCCAGCAGAACGGCGGGCTTGAACACCGGGGAGCTGTTTTTT.

The chain combines TRBV28 with TRBJ1-5; 8 bases are shared with TRBD1. The CDR3 consists of 13 residues. Germline-derived CDR1 and CDR2 are MDHEN and SYDVKM. V lost 6 bases, J lost 7 bases, and 5 bases stayed unmatched. The CDR3 DNA follows: TGTGCCAGCAGACAGGGACAGGTCCAGCCCCAGCATTTT. It translates to CASRQGQVQPQHF.

J is TRBJ2-3 and V is TRBV27; 13 positions match TRBD2. CDR1 is MNHEY and CDR2 is SMNVEV in the germline V gene (reference sequence). V dropped 4 bases and J dropped 3; count of bases not matched to a gene: 7. The CDR3 is made up of 17 amino acids. CDR3 protein: CASSSRTSGSPTDTQYF. CDR3 in DNA: TGTGCCAGCAGTTCGAGGACTAGCGGGAGTCCGACAGATACGCAGTATTTT.

This chain connects TRBV28 to TRBJ2-5, with D possibly matching TRBD1 (7 bases). Trimming removed 3 bases from V and 11 bases from J, with 13 bases in between. CDR3 length equals 12 residues. CDR1 is MDHEN and CDR2 is SYDVKM in the germline V gene. As DNA, the CDR3 is TGTGCCAGCAGTTTCGGGGGCAGGGGGCAGTACTTC. It translates to CASSFGGRGQYF.

V and J are TRBV25-1 and TRBJ1-5; no reliable D call. Trimming left V 1 base short and J 3 bases short, with 7 bases between. The germline V gene has CDR1 MGHDK and CDR2 SYGVNS. There are 14 residues in the CDR3. The CDR3 reads CASSESKFNQPQHF. The CDR3 region has the DNA TGTGCCAGCAGTGAATCTAAGTTCAATCAGCCCCAGCATTTT. The full variable domain, with the rest looked up from reference TRBV25-1 and TRBJ1-5, is EADIYQTPRYLVIGTGKKITLECSQTMGHDKMYWYQQDPGMELHLIHYSYGVNSTEKGDLSSESTVSRIRTEHFPLTLESARPSHTSQYLCASSESKFNQPQHFGDGTRLSIL.

The chain combines TRBV5-6 with TRBJ1-2, with 7 bases that match TRBD1. This CDR3 spans 13 amino acids. Per germline, CDR1 SGHDT and CDR2 YYEEEE. Losses at the gene ends were 3 bases for V and 8 bases for J; bases not matched to a gene: 7. CDR3 sequence reads: CASSSNDREGYTF. CDR3 DNA: TGTGCCAGCAGCTCTAACGACAGGGAAGGCTACACCTTC.

The chain has TRBV7-7 and TRBJ2-6, with TRBD2 identical over 9 bases. The CDR3 consists of 21 residues. The germline CDR1 and CDR2 sequences are SSHAT and FNYEAQ (reference sequence). Unmatched junction bases numbered 16, after V lost 4 bases and J lost 0 bases. The CDR3 DNA follows: TGTGCCAGCAGCTCCAGCCCTCTAGCGGGGTACGATTCCTCTGGGGCCAACGTCCTGACTTTC. It yields the protein CASSSSPLAGYDSSGANVLTF. Filled out from reference TRBV7-7 and TRBJ2-6, the complete variable domain reads GAGVSQSPRYKVTKRGQDVTLRCDPISSHATLYWYQQALGQGPEFLTYFNYEAQPDKSGLPSDRFSAERPEGSISTLTIQRTEQRDSAMYRCASSSSPLAGYDSSGANVLTFGAGSRLTVL.